This entry lists 18 T cell receptor beta chains sequenced from one sample in a study of glioma-infiltrating T cells. Amplification of TCR alpha and beta CDR3 regions from RNA used iRepertoire nested multiplex PCR. TCRdb passed the multiplex PCR reads through MiXCR, listing each CDR3 protein once. This repertoire shows approximately 130,000 distinct CDR3 sequences, under 25% found once; its top ten account for under 35%. Material: glioma tissue, nonneoplastic brain tissue, or PBMCs (not recorded which). The receptors originated from a human donor with low-grade glioma or glioblastoma, undergoing nonglioma brain surgery, or in good health (not recorded which).

The chain is built from TRBV5-5 and TRBJ2-1; D call uncertain. Per the germline V gene, CDR1 is SGHKS and CDR2 is YYEKEE (reference sequence). The CDR3 consists of 15 residues. V was pared by 4 bases and J by 4 bases, with 15 bases between. CDR3: CASSTEGVRYNEQFF. In nucleotides, the CDR3 is TGTGCCAGCAGCACCGAAGGTGTCCGGTACAATGAGCAGTTCTTC.

The chain joins TRBV7-6 to TRBJ2-2; D gene uncertain. This CDR3 spans 16 amino acids. V shed 6 bases and J shed 2 bases, with 16 bases lying between them. Per germline, CDR1 SGHVS and CDR2 FNYEAQ. The CDR3 reads CASSSIRSENTGELFF. DNA for the CDR3: TGTGCCAGCAGTTCAATTAGGTCAGAAAACACCGGGGAGCTGTTTTTT.

The rearrangement links TRBV20-1 to TRBJ1-6; D not certain. This CDR3 spans 15 amino acids. V shed 4 bases and J shed 3 bases, with 13 bases lying between them. Germline loops: CDR1 DFQATT, CDR2 SNEGSKA (reference sequence). The CDR3 coding sequence is TGCAGTGCTATAGGGCAGAATAACTATAATTCACCCCTCCACTTT. It encodes CSAIGQNNYNSPLHF.

The rearrangement uses TRBV6-6 and TRBJ1-5; unclear D gene. The CDR3 is 13 residues long. The germline gives CDR1 MNHNY, CDR2 SVGAGI (reference sequence). Trimming removed 0 bases from V and 7 bases from J, with 7 bases in between. CDR3 coding DNA: TGTGCCAGCAGTTACTCGATGGAGCAGCCCCAGCATTTT. Translation gives CASSYSMEQPQHF.

The chain combines TRBV7-3 with TRBJ2-3; 10 nucleotides line up with TRBD2. The V gene end was trimmed by 3 bases and the J gene end by 9 bases; junction bases not matched to a gene: 9. This CDR3 comprises 15 residues. CDR1 SGHTA and CDR2 FQGTGA come from the germline V gene. The CDR3 DNA reads TGTGCCAGCAGCTTTATAGCGGGGGGTGCCAGCACGCAGTATTTT. This codes for CASSFIAGGASTQYF.

This clonotype was picked up a small number of times. The J gene is TRBJ2-3, the V gene TRBV7-2; 10 positions match TRBD2. V was pared by 5 bases and J by 0 bases, with 5 bases of the junction left unmatched. This CDR3 is 16 amino acids long. Germline V lookup: CDR1 SGHTA, CDR2 FQGNSA. The CDR3 sequence is CASSRERGGSTDTQYF. CDR3 nucleotide sequence: TGTGCCAGCAGCCGCGAGCGGGGGGGGAGCACAGATACGCAGTATTTT. The entire variable domain, with the rest obtained from reference TRBV7-2 and TRBJ2-3, is as follows: GAGVSQSPSNKVTEKGKDVELRCDPISGHTALYWYRQSLGQGLEFLIYFQGNSAPDKSGLPSDRFSAERTGGSVSTLTIQRTQQEDSAVYLCASSRERGGSTDTQYFGPGTRLTVL.

This clonotype was counted between two and nine times. This chain joins TRBV7-2 and TRBJ2-4; 8 bases align to TRBD2. With 5 bases clipped from V and 6 bases from J, the junction kept 12 bases outside the gene matches. Germline-derived CDR1 and CDR2 are SGHTA and FQGNSA. The CDR3 runs to 16 residues. The CDR3 nucleotides read TGTGCCAGCAGCCCCGGGGGGACCGGGGGGGGAAACATTCAGTACTTC. The encoded protein is CASSPGGTGGGNIQYF.

Of note for this clonotype: Sequence at one end of the junction differs from germline and may be a read error. The V call is TRBV24-1, the J call TRBJ2-3; 12 bases are shared with TRBD1. Germline values: CDR1 KGHDR, CDR2 SFDVKD. This CDR3 spans 16 amino acids. CDR3 in amino acids: CATSDQGTGGTDTQYF. CDR3 in DNA: TGTGCCACCAGTGATCAAGGGACAGGGGGCACGGATACGCAGTATTTT.

The chain has TRBV7-8 and TRBJ2-7, with D possibly matching TRBD1 (6 bases). Trimming took 5 bases from V and 1 from J, leaving 9 bases between them. Germline lookup yields CDR1 SGHVS and CDR2 FQNEAQ. The CDR3 loop spans 13 amino acids. The CDR3, as DNA: TGTGCCAGCAGCCCAGGGGCGTCCTACGAGCAGTACGTC. Amino acids: CASSPGASYEQYV.

The genes are TRBV19 and TRBJ1-1; no clear D gene. V lost 2 bases and J lost 3, with 13 bases in between. CDR1 and CDR2 (germline): LNHDA, SQIVND (reference sequence). The CDR3 runs to 15 residues. DNA for the CDR3: TGTGCCAGTAGTATACGTGGGAGGGTGGACACTGAAGCTTTCTTT. This sequence encodes CASSIRGRVDTEAFF. Supplemented by reference TRBV19 and TRBJ1-1, the full variable domain reads DGGITQSPKYLFRKEGQNVTLSCEQNLNHDAMYWYRQDPGQGLRLIYYSQIVNDFQKGDIAEGYSVSREKKESFPLTVTSAQKNPTAFYLCASSIRGRVDTEAFFGQGTRLTVV.

The chain couples TRBV3-1 to TRBJ2-7; D may be TRBD2 (6 bases). The CDR3 covers 13 residues. V lost 4 bases to trimming and J lost 6 bases, with 13 bases between them. Per the germline V gene, CDR1 is LGHDT and CDR2 is YNNKEL (reference sequence). The CDR3 DNA sequence: TGTGCCAGCAGCCCGGCGCAGGGAGGCGAGCAGTACGTC. It encodes CASSPAQGGEQYV.

A word on this clonotype: This may be a read error: a much more frequent sequence differs by one nucleotide. The J gene is TRBJ1-6, the V gene TRBV15; 9 bases agree with TRBD1. Germline V gene data show CDR1 as LNHNV and CDR2 as YYDKDF (reference sequence). The CDR3 covers 14 residues. The chain's CDR3 is CANSSGTGRSPLHF. The CDR3 bases are TGTGCCAACAGCTCCGGGACAGGGCGTTCACCCCTCCACTTT.

This clonotype has more than one count but fewer than ten. This chain joins TRBV7-9 and TRBJ2-3, with TRBD1 matching 8 bases. The germline gives CDR1 SEHNR, CDR2 FQNEAQ (reference sequence). The trim removed 0 bases at V and 4 bases at J, leaving 9 bases unmatched. This CDR3 has 17 amino acids. In nucleotides, the CDR3 is TGTGCCAGCAGCTTAGCGGGGCCGGGGACAGGCCCAGATACGCAGTATTTT. Translation gives CASSLAGPGTGPDTQYF.

The chain uses TRBV11-2 and TRBJ1-4; D is unresolved. Germline CDR1 reads SGHAT; CDR2 reads FQNNGV. CDR3 length: 15 amino acids. Trimming shortened V by 5 bases and J by 7 bases, and 17 bases separated the two germline ends. In nucleotides, the CDR3 is TGTGCCAGCAGCCCCGCCGGGGAGGGCGGTGAAAAACTGTTTTTT. This translates into CASSPAGEGGEKLFF. Full variable domain (remainder filled in from reference TRBV11-2 and TRBJ1-4): EAGVAQSPRYKIIEKRQSVAFWCNPISGHATLYWYQQILGQGPKLLIQFQNNGVVDDSQLPKDRFSAERLKGVDSTLKIQPAKLEDSAVYLCASSPAGEGGEKLFFGSGTQLSVL.

The V and J genes are TRBV19 and TRBJ1-5; D is ambiguous. The CDR3 extends over 13 amino acids. V dropped 5 bases and J dropped 7 bases, with 12 bases sitting between them. Germline assignment: CDR1 LNHDA and CDR2 SQIVND (reference sequence). The chain's CDR3 is CASSFLAQQPQHF. The CDR3 coding sequence is TGTGCCAGTAGTTTCCTCGCGCAACAGCCCCAGCATTTT.

In this sample, this clonotype turned up a few times. The rearrangement joins TRBV4-1 to TRBJ2-1, with TRBD2 identical over 10 bases. The CDR3 spans 18 residues. Per germline, CDR1 MGHRA and CDR2 YSYEKL. V shed 0 bases, J shed 8 bases, and the junction held 13 bases outside the gene matches. In nucleotides, the CDR3 is TGCGCCAGCAGCCAAGATCCCCCCGGGACTAGCGTATCGGATGAGCAGTTCTTC. Translation: CASSQDPPGTSVSDEQFF.

The V and J genes are TRBV3-1 and TRBJ1-2, with D uncertain. Trimming took 0 bases from V and 8 from J, leaving 10 bases between them. The CDR3 runs to 13 residues. Germline V gene lookup returns CDR1 LGHDT and CDR2 YNNKEL (reference sequence). CDR3 sequence: CASSQEVSRGYTF. DNA of the CDR3: TGTGCCAGCAGCCAAGAAGTGAGCCGAGGCTACACCTTC.

This sequence joins TRBV7-2 and TRBJ2-3; D ambiguous. The CDR3 is made up of 16 amino acids. The V gene lost 1 base and the J gene lost 0 bases, with 11 bases spanning the gap. Germline V lookup: CDR1 SGHTA, CDR2 FQGNSA. CDR3 DNA sequence: TGTGCCAGCAGCTTAGGAACTTACGTCAGCACAGATACGCAGTATTTT. It translates to CASSLGTYVSTDTQYF.